One sample yielded the 26 T cell receptor beta chains listed below, sequenced in a study of HIV-infected patients and healthy controls. 500 ng RNA was reverse transcribed with alpha and beta constant-region primers. Alpha and beta chain libraries were made separately by chain-specific third strand synthesis with multiplexing indices. MiXCR was run by TCRdb on the 5' RACE reads, yielding one entry per CDR3 protein. The sample has 8,000 to 10,000 distinct CDR3 sequences, around 8.2% seen once. The repertoire came from unfractionated whole blood and reflected all unsorted peripheral T cells. The material sequenced was blood, taken before antiretroviral therapy. The receptors were sampled from an adult with HIV infection. The donor label of this sample is uncertain.

In its sample, this clonotype was seen many times. The chain joins TRBV29-1 to TRBJ2-1; D uncertain. Trimming removed 8 bases at V and 8 bases at J, with 16 bases between. The CDR3 extends over 12 amino acids. Germline V gene data show CDR1 as SQVTM and CDR2 as ANQGSEA. Written as DNA, the CDR3 is TGCAGCCTTACCCGGTTGATGGATGAGCAGTTCTTC. Protein: CSLTRLMDEQFF.

This clonotype showed up many times. The rearrangement links TRBV6-2 or TRBV6-3 to TRBJ1-2; D is unresolved. The CDR3 has 16 amino acids. Germline assignment: CDR1 MNHEY and CDR2 SVGEGT. V lost 0 bases to trimming and J lost 5 bases, with 16 bases between them. Here the CDR3 reads CASSYSRGSATYGYTF. CDR3 sequence (DNA): TGTGCCAGCAGTTACTCGCGAGGCAGCGCAACTTATGGCTACACCTTC.

There are many counts of this clonotype. This chain joins TRBV5-1 and TRBJ1-2, with 9 bases aligning to TRBD1. V lost 3 bases, J lost 4 bases, and 7 bases stayed unmatched. CDR3 length: 15 amino acids. Germline values: CDR1 SGHRS, CDR2 YFSETQ. The CDR3 region has the DNA TGCGCCAGCAGCTCAGTGGACAGGGGCGCCTATGGCTACACCTTC. This codes for CASSSVDRGAYGYTF.

The rearrangement joins TRBV5-1 to TRBJ1-3; TRBD1 aligns across 10 bases. This CDR3 has 20 amino acids. Germline V gene lookup returns CDR1 SGHRS and CDR2 YFSETQ. Trimming cost V 0 bases and J 0 bases; bases outside gene matches: 12. CDR3 DNA sequence: TGCGCCAGCAGCTTGGCCGGGGGACAGGGGACTCGTAGCTCTGGAAACACCATATATTTT. Translation gives CASSLAGGQGTRSSGNTIYF.

This clonotype was detected ten times or more. The chain recombines TRBV28 with TRBJ2-3, with 11 positions matching TRBD2. Germline V gene data show CDR1 as MDHEN and CDR2 as SYDVKM. CDR3 length equals 17 residues. V lost 6 bases, J lost 1 base, and 9 bases stayed unmatched. Here the CDR3 reads CASRLPLAGGRTDTQYF. The CDR3 region has the DNA TGTGCCAGCAGGTTACCTCTAGCGGGAGGCCGCACAGATACGCAGTATTTT.

This clonotype came up many times. The chain joins TRBV20-1 to TRBJ2-2, with D tentatively TRBD2 (6 bases). The CDR3 length is 18 residues. Germline V gene data show CDR1 as DFQATT and CDR2 as SNEGSKA (reference sequence). Trimming took off 0 bases at V and 1 base at J, with 18 bases between the two ends. The CDR3 loop is CSARDLVTGTENTGELFF. CDR3 DNA sequence: TGCAGTGCTAGAGATCTTGTCACCGGGACTGAGAACACCGGGGAGCTGTTTTTT.

This clonotype was seen at least ten times. This chain uses TRBV25-1 with TRBJ2-3; 12 nucleotides match TRBD2. Germline CDR1 is MGHDK and CDR2 is SYGVNS. Trimming removed 6 bases from V and 3 bases from J; junction bases left unmatched: 13. This CDR3 contains 18 residues. DNA of the CDR3: TGTGCCAGCAGGAACGGTCTAGCGGGAGGGCCGGGAACAGATACGCAGTATTTT. Translation gives CASRNGLAGGPGTDTQYF.

This clonotype has a count of ten or more. V and J are TRBV5-1 and TRBJ2-7; tentatively, D is TRBD1 or TRBD2 (5 bases each). Germline values: CDR1 SGHRS, CDR2 YFSETQ. V gave up 2 bases and J gave up 3 bases, with 9 bases separating them. The CDR3 length is 13 residues. CDR3 DNA sequence: TGCGCCAGCAGCTTACGGGACGACTACGAGCAGTACTTC. Its translation is CASSLRDDYEQYF.

This clonotype was counted ten times or more. CDR3 protein: CASSPRGGASGELFF. DNA for the CDR3: TGTGCCAGCAGCCCGAGGGGGGGGGCCTCCGGGGAGCTGTTTTTT. This chain links TRBV7-2 with TRBJ2-2, with D possibly being TRBD2 (7 bases). The CDR3 loop spans 15 amino acids. V dropped 5 bases and J dropped 6 bases, with 16 bases sitting between them. The germline gives CDR1 SGHTA, CDR2 FQGNSA.

Ten or more counts support this clonotype. The chain joins TRBV6-2 or TRBV6-3 to TRBJ1-2; unclear D gene. This CDR3 has 15 amino acids. Germline V gene data show CDR1 as MNHEY and CDR2 as SVGEGT. Trimming stripped 2 bases from V and 2 bases from J, with 12 bases between. CDR3 nucleotide sequence: TGTGCCAGCAGTTACGGGCCAGTCTCCAACTATGGCTACACCTTC. Translation gives CASSYGPVSNYGYTF.

This clonotype was recorded many times. The chain recombines TRBV5-5 with TRBJ2-3; TRBD2 aligns across 7 bases. V lost 1 base to trimming and J lost 2 bases; unmatched junction nucleotides: 4. Germline values: CDR1 SGHKS, CDR2 YYEKEE (reference sequence). CDR3 length: 15 residues. Here the CDR3 reads CASSLTGGDTDTQYF. The CDR3 DNA reads TGTGCCAGCAGCTTGACGGGAGGCGACACAGATACGCAGTATTTT.

J is TRBJ2-5 and V is TRBV9; 12 bases agree with TRBD2. Unmatched junction bases numbered 4, after V lost 3 bases and J lost 4 bases. CDR3 size: 15 residues. Germline CDR1 is SGDLS and CDR2 is YYNGEE. The CDR3 here is CASSASGGAVETQYF. The CDR3 region has the DNA TGTGCCAGCAGCGCTAGCGGGGGGGCCGTAGAGACCCAGTACTTC.

The chain couples TRBV7-9 to TRBJ2-3; unclear D gene. The V gene's germline CDR1 is SEHNR and CDR2 FQNEAQ (reference sequence). CDR3 length: 13 amino acids. V shed 7 bases and J shed 1 base, with 9 bases lying between them. The CDR3 sequence: CASKLPGTDTQYF. The CDR3 DNA sequence: TGTGCCAGCAAACTCCCTGGCACAGATACGCAGTATTTT.

This clonotype has ten or more counts. The chain has TRBV5-1 and TRBJ2-3, with D possibly being TRBD1 (7 bases). Per the germline V gene, CDR1 is SGHRS and CDR2 is YFSETQ. The V gene lost 0 bases and the J gene lost 1 base, with 12 bases spanning the gap. CDR3 length: 16 amino acids. CDR3 sequence: CASSLGGGTGTDTQYF. The CDR3 DNA is TGCGCCAGCAGCTTGGGCGGCGGGACAGGCACAGATACGCAGTATTTT.

This clonotype was seen ten or more times. This chain connects TRBV12-3 or TRBV12-4 to TRBJ2-3; tentative D call: TRBD2 (6 bases). The CDR3 totals 15 residues. Trimming left V 6 bases short and J 2 bases short, with 15 bases between. The CDR3 reads CASRNSGPNTDTQYF. In DNA form, the CDR3 reads TGTGCCAGCAGGAATAGCGGCCCTAACACAGATACGCAGTATTTT.

This clonotype is categorized as medium-sized. The chain has TRBV24-1 and TRBJ2-1, with 10 bases matching TRBD1. Trimming took 9 bases from V and 5 from J; bases not matched to a gene: 18. The CDR3 has 18 residues. CDR1 is KGHDR and CDR2 is SFDVKD in the germline V gene. This chain's CDR3 is CATGSWTGGSAGDNEQFF. For the CDR3, the DNA is TGTGCCACCGGGTCGTGGACAGGGGGTAGTGCGGGAGACAATGAGCAGTTCTTC.

The sample holds many counts of this clonotype. The chain couples TRBV18 to TRBJ2-2; weak D call: TRBD2 (6 bases). V gave up 3 bases and J gave up 0 bases, with 8 bases separating them. This CDR3 contains 15 residues. CDR1 and CDR2 (germline): KGHSH, LQKENI. The CDR3 protein is CASSPGTANTGELFF. CDR3 nucleotides: TGTGCCAGCTCACCCGGGACTGCGAACACCGGGGAGCTGTTTTTT.

This clonotype showed up many times. The chain has TRBV18 and TRBJ1-1, with D tentatively TRBD1 (6 bases). The CDR3 is made up of 11 amino acids. Looked up from germline, CDR1 is KGHSH and CDR2 is LQKENI. Trimming pared 6 bases from V and 7 bases from J, leaving 9 bases between. CDR3 nucleotide sequence: TGTGCCAGCTCGTACAGGGTTGAAGCTTTCTTT. Translating gives CASSYRVEAFF.

J is TRBJ2-1 and V is TRBV12-3 or TRBV12-4; perhaps TRBD2 as D (6 bases). This CDR3 has 13 residues. V was clipped by 5 bases and J by 4 bases, with 9 bases between them. CDR3 region: CASSPGTYNEQFF. Written as DNA, the CDR3 is TGTGCCAGCAGTCCCGGGACTTACAATGAGCAGTTCTTC.

This clonotype has ten or more counts. The CDR3, as DNA: TGTGCCAGCACAAACCGGGTAGCGGGAGTGGAAACAGATACGCAGTATTTT. Translated, it gives CASTNRVAGVETDTQYF. The gene calls are TRBV7-8 and TRBJ2-3, with TRBD2 matching 9 bases. The CDR3 spans 17 residues. The junction had 14 bases not matched to a gene; V was cut back by 7 bases and J by 3 bases. Per germline, CDR1 SGHVS and CDR2 FQNEAQ.

This clonotype has only a few counts. In DNA form, the CDR3 reads TGCAGTGCTAGAGATGAAGGGTTCAGCGAGACCCAGTACTTC. Amino acid sequence: CSARDEGFSETQYF. The gene calls are TRBV20-1 and TRBJ2-5; no clear D. This CDR3 is 14 amino acids long. Trimming cost V 0 bases and J 5 bases, with 13 bases left between them. Per germline, CDR1 DFQATT and CDR2 SNEGSKA (reference sequence).

This clonotype was counted at least ten times. V and J are TRBV20-1 and TRBJ1-1; D gene ambiguous. Deletions cut 6 bases from V and 4 bases from J, with 9 bases between. The CDR3 length is 11 residues. From germline, CDR1 is DFQATT and CDR2 SNEGSKA (reference sequence). In DNA form, the CDR3 reads TGCAGTGCCATTTTCAGCACTGAAGCTTTCTTT. Translating gives CSAIFSTEAFF.

To note about this clonotype: Being one base from a much bigger clone, this may be a read error. CDR3 nucleotides: TGCAGTGCTAGAGATCCTGGGCAGGTCGGTGGCTACGCCTTC. It specifies CSARDPGQVGGYAF. The chain is built from TRBV20-1 and TRBJ1-2; D is unresolved. The CDR3 sequence is 14 residues long. Looked up from germline, CDR1 is DFQATT and CDR2 is SNEGSKA (reference sequence).

This clonotype has ten or more counts. This chain joins TRBV9 and TRBJ2-1, with unresolved D. Germline CDR1 and CDR2: SGDLS and YYNGEE. The CDR3 extends over 14 amino acids. V was pared by 4 bases and J by 7 bases, with 15 bases between. The CDR3 sequence: CASSTTDTWNEQFF. DNA of the CDR3: TGTGCCAGCAGCACAACCGACACTTGGAATGAGCAGTTCTTC.

Many counts were recorded for this clonotype. CDR3 protein: CASSQEDRTNYGYTF. The CDR3 DNA sequence: TGTGCCAGCAGCCAAGAGGACAGAACGAACTATGGCTACACCTTC. The chain joins TRBV4-2 to TRBJ1-2; a weak D match, TRBD1 (6 bases). Germline V lookup: CDR1 LGHNA, CDR2 YNFKEQ. Trimming cost V 0 bases and J 2 bases, with 10 bases left between them. The CDR3 runs to 15 residues.

This clonotype has a count of ten or more. The chain has TRBV6-5 and TRBJ2-7; 7 bases are a match to TRBD1. The CDR3 loop spans 15 amino acids. After removal of 0 bases from V and 2 bases from J, the junction contained 4 bases not matched to a gene. Germline-derived CDR1 and CDR2 are MNHEY and SVGAGI. CDR3 region: CASSYSNGQAYEQYF. Written as DNA, the CDR3 is TGTGCCAGCAGTTACTCGAATGGACAGGCCTACGAGCAGTACTTC.